These 18 T cell receptor beta chains were all obtained from the same sample, sequenced in a study of T cell repertoires in cytomegalovirus infection. MiXCR was run by TCRdb on the reads, yielding one entry per CDR3 protein. The data contain roughly 340,000 distinct CDR3 sequences, almost 30% of them singletons. For these TCRs, the target antigens are not known. The specimen comprised cultured PBMCs, sampled from culture after CMV antigen stimulation. All receptors derive from a human donor in good health (CMV status not recorded). Some clones in this sample may be carry-over from other donors' samples.

This clonotype was detected only a few times. This rearrangement joins TRBV10-3 to TRBJ1-2; no reliable D call. Germline loops: CDR1 ENHRY, CDR2 SYGVKD. This CDR3 contains 12 residues. The V and J ends lost 2 bases and 6 bases respectively, with 7 bases between them. The CDR3 spells CAISENRDGYTF. In DNA form, the CDR3 reads TGTGCCATCAGTGAGAACAGAGATGGCTACACCTTC.

This chain joins TRBV6-1 and TRBJ2-1; 11 bases match TRBD2. CDR1 and CDR2 (germline): MNHNS, SASEGT. Trimming cost V 5 bases and J 6 bases; bases outside gene matches: 6. This CDR3 has 15 residues. CDR3 sequence: CASSLAGGPLNEQFF. In DNA, the CDR3 is TGTGCCAGCAGTTTAGCGGGAGGGCCCCTCAATGAGCAGTTCTTC.

This clonotype was recorded many times. The chain uses TRBV7-2 and TRBJ2-7, with TRBD2 matching over 10 bases. The CDR3 covers 17 residues. The V and J ends lost 1 base and 0 bases, in that order; junction bases with no gene match: 6. Germline V gene data show CDR1 as SGHTA and CDR2 as FQGNSA. The CDR3 sequence is CASSLEIGLADSYEQYF. CDR3 coding DNA: TGTGCCAGCAGCTTAGAAATCGGACTAGCGGACTCCTACGAGCAGTACTTC.

J is TRBJ2-5 and V is TRBV5-1; D gene ambiguous. CDR1 SGHRS and CDR2 YFSETQ come from the germline V gene. The CDR3 totals 13 residues. V gave up 4 bases and J gave up 6 bases, with 13 bases separating them. CDR3 sequence (DNA): TGCGCCAGCAGCCCCCTAGATACAAAGACCCAGTACTTC. It codes for CASSPLDTKTQYF.

The genes are TRBV15 and TRBJ1-2; TRBD1 matches 9 bases. V shed 0 bases, J shed 13 bases, and the junction held 9 bases outside the gene matches. The CDR3 is 14 amino acids. CDR1 is LNHNV and CDR2 is YYDKDF in the germline V gene (reference sequence). The CDR3 nucleotides read TGTGCCACCAGCAGAGATCGCGGGACAGGGAGTTGCACCTTC. Translated: CATSRDRGTGSCTF.

CDR3 in DNA: TGTGCCAGCACATTCCCGGATAGCAATCAGCCCCAGCATTTT. Its translation: CASTFPDSNQPQHF. This sequence joins TRBV6-6 and TRBJ1-5; D not resolved. Trimming took off 7 bases at V and 0 bases at J, with 10 bases between the two ends. The CDR3 has 14 residues. Germline V CDR1 and CDR2: MNHNY, SVGAGI (reference sequence).

This clonotype was counted only a few times. V usage is TRBV27 and J usage is TRBJ1-4, with TRBD1 as a possible D gene (6 bases). Germline lookup yields CDR1 MNHEY and CDR2 SMNVEV (reference sequence). The CDR3 sequence is 16 residues long. Trimming took 2 bases from V and 0 from J, leaving 10 bases between them. The CDR3, as DNA: TGTGCCAGCAGTTTAGGGGGCGAGGCAACTAATGAAAAACTGTTTTTT. This encodes CASSLGGEATNEKLFF. The whole variable domain, remainder taken from reference TRBV27 and TRBJ1-4, is EAQVTQNPRYLITVTGKKLTVTCSQNMNHEYMSWYRQDPGLGLRQIYYSMNVEVTDKGDVPEGYKVSRKEKRNFPLILESPSPNQTSLYFCASSLGGEATNEKLFFGSGTQLSVL.

The chain uses TRBV18 and TRBJ1-3; 7 positions agree with TRBD1. This CDR3 is 16 amino acids long. J lost 1 base, V lost 1 base, and 4 bases had no gene match. The germline V gene encodes CDR1 KGHSH and CDR2 LQKENI. CDR3 amino acids: CASSPRGQLSGNTIYF. The CDR3 nucleotides are TGTGCCAGCTCACCACGGGGACAGCTATCTGGAAACACCATATATTTT.

This chain connects TRBV2 to TRBJ2-7; TRBD2 might be the D (5 bases). The CDR3 spans 15 residues. CDR1 is SNHLY and CDR2 is FYNNEI in the germline V gene. V was clipped by 6 bases and J by 7 bases, with 22 bases between them. CDR3: CASSRRRGSGREQYF. In DNA, the CDR3 is TGTGCCAGCAGCCGTCGGAGAGGGAGCGGTAGAGAGCAGTACTTC.

This clonotype was detected ten times or more. This chain uses TRBV7-8 with TRBJ1-5; tentatively, D is TRBD1 (6 bases). Trimming shortened V by 5 bases and J by 0 bases, and 14 bases separated the two germline ends. The CDR3 has 16 amino acids. Per the germline V gene, CDR1 is SGHVS and CDR2 is FQNEAQ. The CDR3 loop reads CASSHLGQISNQPQHF. The CDR3 DNA follows: TGTGCCAGCAGCCACCTCGGACAGATTAGCAATCAGCCCCAGCATTTT.

The rearrangement uses TRBV20-1 and TRBJ1-1, with TRBD1 matching 8 bases. The V gene's germline CDR1 is DFQATT and CDR2 SNEGSKA (reference sequence). The V gene end was trimmed by 1 base and the J gene end by 3 bases; junction bases not matched to a gene: 4. The CDR3 is 14 residues long. Here the CDR3 DNA reads TGCAGTGCTAGAGGGGCAGGGGGCTACACTGAAGCTTTCTTT. The encoded protein is CSARGAGGYTEAFF.

This clonotype has only a few counts. The rearrangement uses TRBV7-6 and TRBJ1-5; 9 bases match TRBD1. CDR1 is SGHVS, CDR2 FNYEAQ, per germline. The J segment lost 5 bases and the V segment lost 3 bases, leaving 14 bases of the junction unmatched. The CDR3 contains 18 residues. For the CDR3, the DNA is TGTGCCAGCAGCTTGCGATTCGGGGACAGGGACTCGGATCAGCCCCAGCATTTT. Encoded protein: CASSLRFGDRDSDQPQHF.

This clonotype was recorded a few times. V and J are TRBV4-2 and TRBJ1-6, with D unresolved. The CDR3 is made up of 21 amino acids. Looked up from germline, CDR1 is LGHNA and CDR2 is YNFKEQ. V lost 3 bases, J lost 0 bases, and 24 bases lay in between. The CDR3 loop is CASSQSPLGGSASSYNSPLHF. CDR3 in DNA: TGTGCCAGCAGCCAGTCCCCCTTGGGAGGCAGCGCAAGCTCCTATAATTCACCCCTCCACTTT.

The chain links TRBV7-3 to TRBJ2-2, with D perhaps TRBD2 (5 bases). Trimming stripped 1 base from V and 6 bases from J, with 9 bases between. The CDR3 sequence is 14 residues long. Germline assignment: CDR1 SGHTA and CDR2 FQGTGA. The CDR3 DNA reads TGTGCCAGCAGCTTAAGGGCTAGCTCCGGGGAGCTGTTTTTT. This translates into CASSLRASSGELFF.

This chain joins TRBV7-9 and TRBJ2-1; the match to TRBD1 covers 9 bases. J lost 8 bases, V lost 5 bases, and 10 bases had no gene match. This CDR3 is 15 amino acids long. The germline gives CDR1 SEHNR, CDR2 FQNEAQ (reference sequence). The CDR3 sequence: CASSRGQGTRDEQFF. CDR3 bases: TGTGCCAGCAGCAGGGGACAGGGAACGAGGGATGAGCAGTTCTTC.

Only one count was recorded for this clonotype. The rearrangement uses TRBV6-8 and TRBJ2-7; TRBD1 agrees at 12 bases. The junction had 5 bases not matched to a gene; V was cut back by 1 base and J by 7 bases. The CDR3 runs to 15 residues. Germline values: CDR1 MNHGY, CDR2 SAAAGT. For the CDR3, the DNA is TGTGCCAGCAGTTACTACGGGACAGGGGGCAATGAGCAGTACTTC. This codes for CASSYYGTGGNEQYF.

This clonotype appeared a single time. The chain is built from TRBV6-2 or TRBV6-3 and TRBJ1-3; D is undetermined. V lost 3 bases and J 0 bases, leaving 15 bases between the germline ends. Germline CDR1 and CDR2: MNHEY and SVGEGT. The CDR3 length is 17 residues. The DNA of the CDR3 is TGTGCCAGCAGTTATGGACCCGGACGGAGCTCTGGAAACACCATATATTTT. Translation gives CASSYGPGRSSGNTIYF.

In this sample, this clonotype turned up a few times. This chain links TRBV6-1 with TRBJ2-1, with unresolved D. In germline, CDR1 is MNHNS, CDR2 SASEGT. This CDR3 contains 13 residues. V gave up 5 bases and J gave up 4 bases, with 9 bases separating them. The CDR3 loop reads CASSNNGYNEQFF. The CDR3 bases are TGTGCCAGCAGTAATAACGGATACAATGAGCAGTTCTTC.